This T cell receptor (beta chain) was identified during a study of regulatory T cells in long-lasting Graves disease. The study's findings and limits: Persistent disease was associated with favored TRBV28 usage and with favored use of TRBJ1-2 and TRBJ2-5. The study found persistent patients shared more public clonotypes (about 3,000) than new patients (over 900). Results may be inaccurate due to the small sample size.

Indicated time point: persistent/refractory GD, antithyroid drugs over 5 years with positive TRAb. From PBMCs, RNA was extracted and then used to make the TCR library. Graves' disease diagnoses used American Thyroid Association guidelines. Sequencing libraries for TCR beta were prepared with iRepertoire HTBI primers and Arm-PCR of CDR3 regions. TCRdb re-called the multiplex PCR reads with MiXCR, one entry per CDR3 protein. The data show roughly 450,000 distinct CDR3 sequences, around 21% seen once. Worth noting for this clonotype: Its target is not known.

The V end was cut by 4 bases, the J end by 2 bases, with 6 bases between. The CDR3 has 12 amino acids. Germline V gives CDR1 SQVTM, CDR2 ANQGSEA. V usage is TRBV29-1 and J usage is TRBJ2-1; no firm D call. This receptor was obtained from a female donor with Graves disease. Sequenced here: peripheral blood mononuclear cells (PBMCs), sampled when the disease was refractory, from a patient treated with antithyroid drugs. The CDR3 sequence: CSVGPTYNEQFF. In DNA form, the CDR3 reads TGCAGCGTTGGGCCCACCTACAATGAGCAGTTCTTC.